The rows below give T cell receptor beta chains drawn from one sample of a study of blood T cells in healthy people across ages. TCRdb passed the 5' RACE reads through MiXCR, listing each CDR3 protein once. The sample has around 790,000 distinct CDR3 sequences, 40% to 50% seen once; the top ten hold about 21%. Sequencing was done on a sample of blood. All receptors derive from a man aged 60 to 75 in good health. Both conserved end residues are part of each CDR3. A D gene is named only where the DNA matches it firmly. Clone size is given for some rows only: seen once, a few or many times, or a class if the clone is expanded.

cdr3_nt cdr3_aa clone_size d_call v_call cdr3_length j_call
TGTGCCAGCAGTTATTCTTGGGACAGCCTAACGGGTGAGCAGTTCTTC CASSYSWDSLTGEQFF - TRBD1 TRBV6-5 16 TRBJ2-1
TGCAGTGCTAGAGATGAGGGAAAGCAGTTCTTC CSARDEGKQFF few - TRBV20-1 11 TRBJ2-1
TGTGCCAGCAGTTGGGGGCGACTAGCTAGTCAAGAGACCCAGTACTTC CASSWGRLASQETQYF few - TRBV6-6 16 TRBJ2-5
TGTGCCAGCGGACAGAGGACTTACAATGAGCAGTTCTTC CASGQRTYNEQFF few - TRBV6-6 13 TRBJ2-1
TGCGCCAGCAGCCTTGGGCCCCAGGGAGCTAATGAAAAACTGTTTTTT CASSLGPQGANEKLFF few - TRBV5-1 16 TRBJ1-4
TGCGCCAGCAGCCAAGATTCGGCGTTAGGCGGGGAGCTGTTTTTT CASSQDSALGGELFF - - TRBV4-3 15 TRBJ2-2
TGTGCCAGCAAGGGTCGGCGGAGCTCCTACAATGAGCAGTTCTTC CASKGRRSSYNEQFF - - TRBV2 15 TRBJ2-1
TGTGCCAGCAGCCGGAACTTACTAGCGGGGGTGCTCTCCTACGAGCAGTACTTC CASSRNLLAGVLSYEQYF - TRBD2 TRBV3-1 18 TRBJ2-7
TGTGCCAGCAGTGATTCAGGGCCAAAAAGCACAGATACGCAGTATTTT CASSDSGPKSTDTQYF - - TRBV25-1 16 TRBJ2-3
TGTGCCAGCAGCCAAGATCCTAACTACAATGAGCAGTTCTTC CASSQDPNYNEQFF few - TRBV4-2 14 TRBJ2-1
TGTGCCAGCAGACGGACAGGAAGTGAGACCCAGTACTTC CASRRTGSETQYF - TRBD1 TRBV28 13 TRBJ2-5
TGTGCCAGCAGTCTTATCGGGGGATTGAGCACCGGGGAGCTGTTTTTT CASSLIGGLSTGELFF - - TRBV2 16 TRBJ2-2
TGCAGTGCTAGAGATGGGGCGGGGGGCCAAGAGACCCAGTACTTC CSARDGAGGQETQYF few TRBD2 TRBV20-1 15 TRBJ2-5
TGTGCCAGCAGTTCCGGGGGACAGAGGAACACTGAAGCTTTCTTT CASSSGGQRNTEAFF - TRBD1 TRBV6-5 15 TRBJ1-1
TGTGCCATCAGCTCCACAGGGGGTGGTACAGATACGCAGTATTTT CAISSTGGGTDTQYF few TRBD1 TRBV10-3 15 TRBJ2-3
TGCAGTGCTAGCGGGGGGACAGTTCGGCTCGGTACGCAGTATTTT CSASGGTVRLGTQYF - - TRBV20-1 15 TRBJ2-3
TGTGCCATCAGTGAGTCCGAGGGACTATTAGGGCGCTATGGCTACACCTTC CAISESEGLLGRYGYTF - - TRBV10-3 17 TRBJ1-2
TGCAGTGCTAGTGGGGCGGGGGGAGGCTACGAGCAGTACTTC CSASGAGGGYEQYF - TRBD2 TRBV20-1 14 TRBJ2-7
TGTGCCAGCAGTTACTCGATTAACCAAGAGACCCAGTACTTC CASSYSINQETQYF once - TRBV6-5 14 TRBJ2-5
TGTGCCAGCAGCCCAGGACAGTACAATCAGCCCCAGCATTTT CASSPGQYNQPQHF few - TRBV7-9 14 TRBJ1-5
TGCAGTGCTAGAGACGGGGGGAGCTTGAACACTGAAGCTTTCTTT CSARDGGSLNTEAFF few - TRBV20-1 15 TRBJ1-1
TGTGCCAGCAGCCGGCGGGGAGGGTATGGCTACACCTTC CASSRRGGYGYTF few - TRBV13 13 TRBJ1-2
TGTGCCAGCAGTGAAGCGCTCGGGGCACGATCCTACGAGCAGTACTTC CASSEALGARSYEQYF - - TRBV6-1 16 TRBJ2-7
TGTGCCACCAAAGGTTCCTACGAGCAGTACTTC CATKGSYEQYF - - TRBV15 11 TRBJ2-7
TGTGCCAGCAGTGAAGCGGCTGCCGGGGGCGGGTGGAATCAGCCCCAGCATTTT CASSEAAAGGGWNQPQHF - - TRBV6-1 18 TRBJ1-5
TGCGCCAGCAGCTTATACGGACAGCTGAACCAAGAGACCCAGTACTTC CASSLYGQLNQETQYF few - TRBV5-1 16 TRBJ2-5
TGTGCCAGCGCTGGGGCGGCCGCAGGGGGTGGCTACACCTTC CASAGAAAGGGYTF - TRBD1 TRBV7-6 14 TRBJ1-2
TGTGCCAGCAGTACCTTACAGGGCGCTGAAGCTTTCTTT CASSTLQGAEAFF few - TRBV6-2/TRBV6-3 13 TRBJ1-1
TGTGCCAGCAGCTTAGAATTCCCTACTAGCGGGGGGGCCAATGAGCAGTTCTTC CASSLEFPTSGGANEQFF once TRBD2 TRBV7-2 18 TRBJ2-1
TGTGCCAGCAGTTCCCCGACAGGGCACGCAGCTTTCTTT CASSSPTGHAAFF - TRBD1 TRBV27 13 TRBJ1-1
TGTGCCAGCGGCCCTTATAGCGGGGGGGCCAATGAGCAGTTCTTC CASGPYSGGANEQFF few TRBD2 TRBV27 15 TRBJ2-1
TGTGCCATCAGCCAAACAGGAGCGGGAGAGACCCAGTACTTC CAISQTGAGETQYF - - TRBV10-3 14 TRBJ2-5
TGCAGTGGTGGGACTAGCGGGGCCTACGAGCAGTACTTC CSGGTSGAYEQYF - TRBD2 TRBV20-1 13 TRBJ2-7
TGTGCCAGCAGTCACGGGACTAGCCCCACAGATACGCAGTATTTT CASSHGTSPTDTQYF - TRBD2 TRBV12-3/TRBV12-4 15 TRBJ2-3
TGTGCCAGCAGCTTAGGTCGCCTAGCGGGGGGCCCGTACCAAGAGACCCAGTACTTC CASSLGRLAGGPYQETQYF - TRBD2 TRBV7-8 19 TRBJ2-5
TGTGCCAGTACCTCCCCCGGGAACTATGGCTACACCTTC CASTSPGNYGYTF - - TRBV5-4 13 TRBJ1-2
TGTGCCAGCACCCCGGGGGGTGTCTATAATTCACCCCTCCACTTT CASTPGGVYNSPLHF many - TRBV7-2 15 TRBJ1-6
TGCAGTGCTAGAGTAGGACAGGGGGCATCACCCCTCCACTTT CSARVGQGASPLHF few TRBD1 TRBV20-1 14 TRBJ1-6
TGTGCCAGCAGTGACCGGTCGGGGGAGACCCAGTACTTC CASSDRSGETQYF - - TRBV6-5 13 TRBJ2-5
TGTGCCAGCAGCTTAGCCGGGACTAGCGGGGGCTGCAATGAGCAGTTCTTC CASSLAGTSGGCNEQFF - TRBD2 TRBV7-2 17 TRBJ2-1
TGTGCCAGCAGCCCAGGGGCAACCATCGGCGAGCAGTACTTC CASSPGATIGEQYF - - TRBV6-5 14 TRBJ2-7
TGTGCCAGCAGCCAAGAGGCATCCGGTTCACCCCTCCACTTT CASSQEASGSPLHF - - TRBV14 14 TRBJ1-6
TGCAGTGCTAGAGGGGGACTAGCGGGGAGGGGAACAGATACGCAGTATTTT CSARGGLAGRGTDTQYF - TRBD2 TRBV20-1 17 TRBJ2-3
TGTGCCAGCAGCGTGCGTCAGGAGGATGGCTACACCTTC CASSVRQEDGYTF few - TRBV7-2 13 TRBJ1-2
TGCAGCGTACTAGCGGGGGGGTGGGAGACCCAGTACTTC CSVLAGGWETQYF - TRBD2 TRBV29-1 13 TRBJ2-5
TGCAGCGTCAAAGGGTCCGGGAACACTGAAGCTTTCTTT CSVKGSGNTEAFF - - TRBV29-1 13 TRBJ1-1
TGTGCCAGCAGCCAATCGGCGGCAAATGAGCAGTTCTTC CASSQSAANEQFF - - TRBV4-2 13 TRBJ2-1
TGTGCCAGCAGTGTGTTGAGCAATCAGCCCCAGCATTTT CASSVLSNQPQHF few - TRBV6-1 13 TRBJ1-5
TGTGCCGGCAGCGTAGGAGGGACAGGGGTCAATGAGCAGTTCTTC CAGSVGGTGVNEQFF - TRBD1 TRBV9 15 TRBJ2-1
TGTGCCAGCAGCTTAATCTGGGCAGGGCAAGAGACCCAGTACTTC CASSLIWAGQETQYF - - TRBV7-2 15 TRBJ2-5
TGTGCCAGCAGTTACTCTGGGACACCAGGAAACACCATATATTTT CASSYSGTPGNTIYF - - TRBV6-5 15 TRBJ1-3